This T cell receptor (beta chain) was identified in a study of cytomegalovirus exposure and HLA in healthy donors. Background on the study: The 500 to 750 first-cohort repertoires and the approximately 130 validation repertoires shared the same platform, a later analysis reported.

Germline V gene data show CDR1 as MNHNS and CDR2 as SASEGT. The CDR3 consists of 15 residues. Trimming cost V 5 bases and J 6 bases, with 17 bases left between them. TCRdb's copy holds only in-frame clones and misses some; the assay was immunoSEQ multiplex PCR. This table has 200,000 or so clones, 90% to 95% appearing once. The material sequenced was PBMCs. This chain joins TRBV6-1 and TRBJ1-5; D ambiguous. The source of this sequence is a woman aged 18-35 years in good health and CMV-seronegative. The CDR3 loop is CASSSGLGESQPQHF. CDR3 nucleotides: TGTGCCAGCAGTTCCGGACTTGGGGAAAGTCAGCCCCAGCATTTT.